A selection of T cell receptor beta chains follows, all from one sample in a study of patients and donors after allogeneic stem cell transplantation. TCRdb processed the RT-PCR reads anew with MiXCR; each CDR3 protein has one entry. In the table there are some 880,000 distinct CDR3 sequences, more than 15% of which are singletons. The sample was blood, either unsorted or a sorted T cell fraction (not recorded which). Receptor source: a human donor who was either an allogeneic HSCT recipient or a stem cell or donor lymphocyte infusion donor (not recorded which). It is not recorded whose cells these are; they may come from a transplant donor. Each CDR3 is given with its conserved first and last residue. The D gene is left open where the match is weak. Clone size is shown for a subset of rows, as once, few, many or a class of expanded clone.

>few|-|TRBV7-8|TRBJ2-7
TGTGCCAGCACCCCCAGGGCCGCCTTGGGGGGTCCCGAGCAGTACTTC
CASTPRAALGGPEQYF
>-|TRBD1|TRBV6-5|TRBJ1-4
TGTGCCAGCAGTTACACAAACAGGGGTACAAATGAAAAACTGTTTTTT
CASSYTNRGTNEKLFF
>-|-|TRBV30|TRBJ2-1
TGTGCCTGGGTACCTTGGAAGGTGAATGAGCAGTTCTTC
CAWVPWKVNEQFF
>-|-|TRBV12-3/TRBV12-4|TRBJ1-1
TGTGCCAGCAGCCCGCGGGCCATCATGAACACTGAAGCTTTCTTT
CASSPRAIMNTEAFF
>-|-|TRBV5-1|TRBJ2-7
TGCGCCAGCAGCTTGCTTAACAGGGAAAGAATCGACGAGCAGTACTTC
CASSLLNRERIDEQYF
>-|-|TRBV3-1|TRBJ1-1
TGTGCCAGCAGCCGGGACACCATGTCGAACACTGAAGCTTTCTTT
CASSRDTMSNTEAFF
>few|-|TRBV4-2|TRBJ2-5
TGTGCCAGCAGCCAAGTTGGGCAGCAAGAGACCCAGTACTTC
CASSQVGQQETQYF
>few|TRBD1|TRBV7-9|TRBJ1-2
TGTGCCAGCAGCTTACGGACAGGCTCGGACTATGGCTACACCTTC
CASSLRTGSDYGYTF
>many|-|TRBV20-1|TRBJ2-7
TGCAGTGCTAGGGACGCTTCCTACGAGCAGTACTTC
CSARDASYEQYF
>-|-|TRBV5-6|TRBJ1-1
TGTGCCAGCAGCGGAGGGACTGGATTTACTGAAGCTTTCTTT
CASSGGTGFTEAFF
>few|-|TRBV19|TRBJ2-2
TGTGCCAGTAGTATGACCACCTCGGACACCGGGGAGCTGTTTTTT
CASSMTTSDTGELFF
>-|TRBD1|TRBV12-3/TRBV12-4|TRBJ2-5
TGTGCCAGCACCGCGACAGGGGAAGAGACCCAGTACTTC
CASTATGEETQYF
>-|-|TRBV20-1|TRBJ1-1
TGCAGTGCTGCAGGGGTGAACACTGAAGCTTTCTTT
CSAAGVNTEAFF
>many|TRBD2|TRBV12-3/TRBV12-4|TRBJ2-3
TGTGCCAGCAGCCAAACTAGCGGGAGGACAGATACGCAGTATTTT
CASSQTSGRTDTQYF
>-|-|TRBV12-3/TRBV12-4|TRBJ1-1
TGTGCCACCCGGGGAGAGATGAACACTGAAGCTTTCTTT
CATRGEMNTEAFF
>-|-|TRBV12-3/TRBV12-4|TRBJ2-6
TGTGCCAGCAGCCCACAGGGAAAAGGGGCCAACGTCCTGACTTTC
CASSPQGKGANVLTF
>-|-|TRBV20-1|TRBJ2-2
TGCAGTGCTAGGGTCCCCGGGACACCGCTACAGACCGGGGAGCTGTTTTTT
CSARVPGTPLQTGELFF
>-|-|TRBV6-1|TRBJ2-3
TGTGCCAGCAGTCCACTAGGGTCACAAAACGGAGATACGCAGTATTTT
CASSPLGSQNGDTQYF
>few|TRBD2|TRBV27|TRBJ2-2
TGTGCCAGCAGTTTAACATTAGCCAACGGACTAGCGGTGGCCGGGGAGCTGTTTTTT
CASSLTLANGLAVAGELFF
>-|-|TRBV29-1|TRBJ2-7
TGCAGCGTCACAGGGATTTCTTACGAGCAGTACTTC
CSVTGISYEQYF
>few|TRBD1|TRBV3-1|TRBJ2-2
TGTGCCAGCAGCCCGACAGGGAAGAGGGACACCGGGGAGCTGTTTTTT
CASSPTGKRDTGELFF
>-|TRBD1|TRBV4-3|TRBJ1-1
TGCGCCAGCAAAATGGACAGGACTCCTGGTGGAGCTTTCTTT
CASKMDRTPGGAFF
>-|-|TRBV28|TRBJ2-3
TGTGCCAGCAGTTTAACCGTCTTACGGGGCACAGATACGCAGTATTTT
CASSLTVLRGTDTQYF